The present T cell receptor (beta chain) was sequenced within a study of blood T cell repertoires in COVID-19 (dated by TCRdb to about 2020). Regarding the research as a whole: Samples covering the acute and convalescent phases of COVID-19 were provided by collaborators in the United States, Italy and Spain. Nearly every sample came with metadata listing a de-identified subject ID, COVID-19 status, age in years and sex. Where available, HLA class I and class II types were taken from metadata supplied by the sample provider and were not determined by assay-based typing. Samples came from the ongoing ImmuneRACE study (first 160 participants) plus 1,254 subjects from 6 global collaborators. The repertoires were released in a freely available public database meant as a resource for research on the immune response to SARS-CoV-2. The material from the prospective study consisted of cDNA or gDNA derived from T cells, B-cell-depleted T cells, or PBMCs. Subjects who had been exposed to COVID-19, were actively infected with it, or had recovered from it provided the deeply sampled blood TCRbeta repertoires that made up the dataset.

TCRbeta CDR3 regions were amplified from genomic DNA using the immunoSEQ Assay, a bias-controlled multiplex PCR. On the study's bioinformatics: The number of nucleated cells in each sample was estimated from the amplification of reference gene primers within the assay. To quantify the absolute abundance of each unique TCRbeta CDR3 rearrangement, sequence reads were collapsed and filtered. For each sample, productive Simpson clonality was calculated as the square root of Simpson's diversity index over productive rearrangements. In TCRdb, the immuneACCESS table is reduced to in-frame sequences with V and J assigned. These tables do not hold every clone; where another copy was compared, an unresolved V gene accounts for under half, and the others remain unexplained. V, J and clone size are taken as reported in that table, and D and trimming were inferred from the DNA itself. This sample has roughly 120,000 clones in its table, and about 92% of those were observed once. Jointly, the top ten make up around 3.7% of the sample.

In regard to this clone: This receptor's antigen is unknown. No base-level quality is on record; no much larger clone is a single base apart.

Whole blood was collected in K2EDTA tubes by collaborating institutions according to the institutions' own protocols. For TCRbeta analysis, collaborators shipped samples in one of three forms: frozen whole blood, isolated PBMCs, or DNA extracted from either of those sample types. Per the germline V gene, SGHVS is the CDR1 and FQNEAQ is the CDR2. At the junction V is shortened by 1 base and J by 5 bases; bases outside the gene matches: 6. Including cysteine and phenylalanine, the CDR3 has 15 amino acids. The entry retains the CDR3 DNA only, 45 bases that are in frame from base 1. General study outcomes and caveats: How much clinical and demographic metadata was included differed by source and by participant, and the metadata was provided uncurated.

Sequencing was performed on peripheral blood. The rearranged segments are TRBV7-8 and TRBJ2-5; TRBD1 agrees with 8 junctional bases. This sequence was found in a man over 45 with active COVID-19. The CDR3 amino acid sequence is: CASSLGRGQRETQYF. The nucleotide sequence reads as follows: TGTGCCAGCAGCTTAGGCAGGGGGCAGAGGGAGACCCAGTACTTC.